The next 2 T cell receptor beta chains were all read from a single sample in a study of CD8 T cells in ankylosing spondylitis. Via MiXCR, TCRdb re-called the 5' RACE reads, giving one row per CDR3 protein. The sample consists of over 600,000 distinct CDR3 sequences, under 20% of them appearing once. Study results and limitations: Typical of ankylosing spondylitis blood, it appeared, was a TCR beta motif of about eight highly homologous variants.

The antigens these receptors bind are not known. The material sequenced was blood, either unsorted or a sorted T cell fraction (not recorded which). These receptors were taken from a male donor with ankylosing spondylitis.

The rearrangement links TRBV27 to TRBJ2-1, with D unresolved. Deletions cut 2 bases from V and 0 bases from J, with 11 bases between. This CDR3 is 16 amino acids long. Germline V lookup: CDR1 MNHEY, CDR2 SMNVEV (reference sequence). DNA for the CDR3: TGTGCCAGCAGTTTAAGGCCTCTGAGCTCCTACAATGAGCAGTTCTTC. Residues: CASSLRPLSSYNEQFF.

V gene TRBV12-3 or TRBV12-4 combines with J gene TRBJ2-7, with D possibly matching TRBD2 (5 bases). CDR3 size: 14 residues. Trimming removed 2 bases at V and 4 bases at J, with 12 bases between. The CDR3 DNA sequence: TGTGCCAGCAGTTTAATACGTGGAGGTTACGAGCAGTACTTC. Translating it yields CASSLIRGGYEQYF.